This TCR beta chain is drawn from a study of PD-L1 blockade in urothelial cancer. General study points: Tumor-linked clones in blood grew more by 3 weeks in durable-benefit patients. Sub-median blood TCR clonality before treatment predicted longer survival.

For this clone: Its antigen is unknown.

Time point given: peripheral blood 6 weeks after treatment start. Each individual provided 1 to 8 samples (taken pretreatment and on-treatment). This CDR3 has 11 residues. The germline V and J ends were trimmed by 6 bases and 7 bases, with 8 bases remaining between them. Germline V gives CDR1 MDHEN, CDR2 SYDVKM. Spiking of synthetic TCR analog templates was performed in each PCR. The assay was immunoSEQ multiplex PCR, and TCRdb's table has in-frame clones only and misses some. The sample contains about 38,000 clones, 75% to 90% of which appear only once. This TCR was sampled from a man between 60 and 70 years old with urothelial cancer. The chain has TRBV28 and TRBJ2-3, with D perhaps TRBD1 (6 bases). Sequenced material: PBMCs, taken around atezolizumab (anti-PD-L1) treatment. CDR3 nucleotide sequence: TGTGCCAGCAGAGGGGGTAATACGCAGTATTTT. This encodes CASRGGNTQYF.